Listed here are 20 T cell receptor beta chains from one sample, sequenced in a study of T cell changes during pregnancy in multiple sclerosis. Sequenced by immunoSEQ multiplex PCR; TCRdb stores in-frame clones only, minus some. There are roughly 110,000 clones in the sample; just under 95% occur only once, and over 0.65% lies in the top ten. The material was peripheral blood, obtained in the third trimester of pregnancy. The source is a female donor in good health, enrolled as a control in a pregnancy study.

The rearrangement uses TRBV6-5 and TRBJ2-3; 8 bases agree with TRBD1. The CDR3 covers 15 residues. Germline V gives CDR1 MNHEY, CDR2 SVGAGI. The J segment lost 4 bases and the V segment lost 2 bases, leaving 5 bases of the junction unmatched. CDR3 coding DNA: TGTGCCAGCAGTTACGACAGGGGAGTGGCAGATACGCAGTATTTT. Its translation: CASSYDRGVADTQYF.

CDR3 in DNA: TGTGCCATCAGTGAGTCAATTAAAGGGGGAGAACTCCAGCCCCAGCATTTT. Protein: CAISESIKGGELQPQHF. This sequence joins TRBV10-3 and TRBJ1-5, with D possibly being TRBD1 (6 bases). This CDR3 is 17 amino acids long. V was cut by 0 bases and J by 7 bases, with 19 bases left in between. CDR1 is ENHRY and CDR2 is SYGVKD in the germline V gene.

The chain combines TRBV18 with TRBJ2-7; D is uncertain. The CDR3 sequence is 14 residues long. Trimming left V 2 bases short and J 7 bases short, with 15 bases between. Germline V lookup: CDR1 KGHSH, CDR2 LQKENI. This CDR3 reads CASSPAVGGSEQYF. The CDR3 DNA follows: TGTGCCAGCTCACCAGCGGTCGGCGGATCGGAGCAGTACTTC.

The gene calls are TRBV5-6 and TRBJ1-2; TRBD1 might be the D (6 bases). The CDR3 has 15 amino acids. The V end lost 3 bases, the J end lost 8 bases, and 20 bases lay between the germline ends. The germline V gene encodes CDR1 SGHDT and CDR2 YYEEEE. This CDR3 is CASSSKGHRPEGYTF. CDR3 DNA sequence: TGTGCCAGCAGCTCCAAGGGACACCGGCCGGAAGGCTACACCTTC.

This clone was observed once. The V call is TRBV19, the J call TRBJ2-6; TRBD1 is a possible D gene (6 bases). CDR3 length: 17 amino acids. Germline V gene lookup returns CDR1 LNHDA and CDR2 SQIVND (reference sequence). The V gene lost 3 bases and the J gene lost 0 bases, with 12 bases spanning the gap. In DNA, the CDR3 is TGTGCCAGTAGTATTTTAGGACAGAGCTCTGGGGCCAACGTCCTGACTTTC. It codes for CASSILGQSSGANVLTF.

The chain joins TRBV5-1 to TRBJ2-3; 7 bases agree with TRBD2. The J segment lost 4 bases and the V segment lost 5 bases, leaving 10 bases of the junction unmatched. The length of the CDR3 is 15 residues. CDR1 is SGHRS and CDR2 is YFSETQ in the germline V gene. CDR3: CASRPGYSGPDTQYF. The CDR3 bases are TGCGCCAGCAGACCCGGTTATAGCGGGCCAGATACGCAGTATTTT.

This chain links TRBV5-5 with TRBJ2-3; 8 bases match TRBD2. The junction had 9 bases not matched to a gene; V was cut back by 4 bases and J by 5 bases. Germline lookup yields CDR1 SGHKS and CDR2 YYEKEE (reference sequence). This CDR3 has 15 amino acids. CDR3 in DNA: TGTGCCAGCAGCCGGGGGGGGATAAATGTAGATACGCAGTATTTT. Its protein product is CASSRGGINVDTQYF.

This clone was counted between two and nine times. This sequence joins TRBV7-3 and TRBJ2-1, with D unclear. Germline assignment: CDR1 SGHTA and CDR2 FQGTGA. V dropped 5 bases and J dropped 9 bases, with 11 bases sitting between them. The CDR3 contains 12 residues. The CDR3 coding sequence is TGTGCCAGCAGCCCGTTAGTTACTGAGCAGTTCTTC. It specifies CASSPLVTEQFF.

V and J are TRBV4-3 and TRBJ2-1; 9 bases are shared with TRBD2. The CDR3 loop spans 18 amino acids. Germline V CDR1 and CDR2: LGHNA, YSLEER. With 3 bases clipped from V and 4 bases from J, the junction kept 13 bases outside the gene matches. CDR3 in amino acids: CASSQRILAGALYNEQFF. The CDR3 nucleotides are TGCGCCAGCAGCCAGAGGATTTTAGCGGGGGCCCTGTACAATGAGCAGTTCTTC.

V usage is TRBV2 and J usage is TRBJ2-5; the D gene is possibly TRBD1 (6 bases). V was trimmed by 3 bases and J by 5 bases, leaving 10 bases between them. This CDR3 has 13 residues. Germline values: CDR1 SNHLY, CDR2 FYNNEI. In DNA form, the CDR3 reads TGTGCCAGCAGTGACGGGCAGGGGGAGACCCAGTACTTC. Residues: CASSDGQGETQYF.

This chain links TRBV7-6 with TRBJ1-1, with D possibly TRBD1 on 5 matching bases. Trimming stripped 5 bases from V and 1 base from J, with 14 bases between. This CDR3 contains 15 residues. Germline V CDR1 and CDR2: SGHVS, FNYEAQ. CDR3 sequence reads: CASSPRGQGNTEAFF. CDR3 nucleotide sequence: TGTGCCAGCAGCCCCAGAGGCCAGGGGAACACTGAAGCTTTCTTT. The full variable domain, with the rest looked up from reference TRBV7-6 and TRBJ1-1, is GAGVSQSPRYKVTKRGQDVALRCDPISGHVSLYWYRQALGQGPEFLTYFNYEAQQDKSGLPNDRFSAERPEGSISTLTIQRTEQRDSAMYRCASSPRGQGNTEAFFGQGTRLTVV.

The J gene is TRBJ1-1, the V gene TRBV30; D might be TRBD1 (5 bases). Germline CDR1 reads GTSNPN; CDR2 reads SVGIG (reference sequence). Trimming pared 5 bases from V and 4 bases from J, leaving 17 bases between. The CDR3 covers 14 residues. The DNA of the CDR3 is TGTGCCTGGCGACGGCAGGGAGGGATCACTGAAGCTTTCTTT. Protein: CAWRRQGGITEAFF.

This clone was detected a few times. The chain employs TRBV30 and TRBJ1-1; no definite D call. With 4 bases removed from V and 7 bases from J, the gap between germline ends came to 7 bases. This CDR3 contains 10 residues. Germline V gives CDR1 GTSNPN, CDR2 SVGIG (reference sequence). The CDR3 here is CAWIAVEAFF. CDR3 sequence (DNA): TGTGCCTGGATCGCGGTTGAAGCTTTCTTT.

About this clone itself: One end of the junction does not line up with germline, which may come from a read error. V gene TRBV7-7 combines with J gene TRBJ2-3; 9 bases agree with TRBD1. This CDR3 has 14 residues. Germline V gene data show CDR1 as SSHAT and CDR2 as FNYEAQ (reference sequence). CDR3 amino acids: CASSATGGADTQYF. CDR3 DNA sequence: TGTGCTAGCAGCGCCACAGGGGGCGCAGATACGCAGTATTTT.

The chain recombines TRBV2 with TRBJ1-1; no reliable D call. The CDR3 covers 14 residues. The germline gives CDR1 SNHLY, CDR2 FYNNEI. Trimming removed 4 bases from V and 1 base from J, with 10 bases in between. The CDR3 reads CASSARDTNTEAFF. CDR3 DNA: TGTGCCAGCAGTGCTAGAGATACGAACACTGAAGCTTTCTTT.

This chain connects TRBV11-3 to TRBJ2-7; TRBD1 agrees at 7 bases. Germline V gene lookup returns CDR1 SGHNT and CDR2 YENEEA. The V gene end was trimmed by 4 bases and the J gene end by 6 bases; junction bases not matched to a gene: 9. The CDR3 sequence is 14 residues long. Here the CDR3 reads CASSSSGTAGEQYF. The DNA for the CDR3 is TGTGCCAGCAGCTCATCCGGGACAGCTGGCGAGCAGTACTTC.

This clone came up once. The chain recombines TRBV5-1 with TRBJ2-1, with 14 bases that match TRBD2. The CDR3 covers 15 residues. V gave up 4 bases and J gave up 6 bases; unmatched junction bases: 3. Germline lookup yields CDR1 SGHRS and CDR2 YFSETQ. CDR3 in amino acids: CASSAGTSGGNEQFF. The CDR3 coding sequence is TGCGCCAGCAGCGCCGGGACTAGCGGGGGCAATGAGCAGTTCTTC.

This chain's CDR3 is CASGGRVSYNEQFF. CDR3 DNA sequence: TGTGCCAGCGGTGGCAGGGTCTCCTACAATGAGCAGTTCTTC. The gene calls are TRBV9 and TRBJ2-1; D is perhaps TRBD1 (5 bases). The CDR3 is 14 amino acids. Germline V gives CDR1 SGDLS, CDR2 YYNGEE. The ends were cut back, 7 bases at V and 0 bases at J, with 11 bases in the middle. The whole variable domain, remainder taken from reference TRBV9 and TRBJ2-1, is DSGVTQTPKHLITATGQRVTLRCSPRSGDLSVYWYQQSLDQGLQFLIQYYNGEERAKGNILERFSAQQFPDLHSELNLSSLELGDSALYFCASGGRVSYNEQFFGPGTRLTVL.

The chain combines TRBV7-2 with TRBJ1-1; the D gene is possibly TRBD1 (5 bases). CDR1 and CDR2 from the germline V gene are SGHTA and FQGNSA. There are 12 residues in the CDR3. V lost 4 bases and J lost 11, with 14 bases in between. The CDR3 sequence is CASSSFRDYAFF. For the CDR3, the DNA is TGTGCCAGCAGCTCATTCCGGGACTACGCTTTCTTT.

The rearrangement uses TRBV6-1 and TRBJ1-2; possible D gene TRBD1, 5 bases. V shed 6 bases and J shed 8 bases, with 16 bases lying between them. Germline-derived CDR1 and CDR2 are MNHNS and SASEGT. CDR3 size: 13 residues. For the CDR3, the DNA is TGTGCCAGCAGGAGCAGGGATACGCTCGGCTACACCTTC. Its protein is CASRSRDTLGYTF.